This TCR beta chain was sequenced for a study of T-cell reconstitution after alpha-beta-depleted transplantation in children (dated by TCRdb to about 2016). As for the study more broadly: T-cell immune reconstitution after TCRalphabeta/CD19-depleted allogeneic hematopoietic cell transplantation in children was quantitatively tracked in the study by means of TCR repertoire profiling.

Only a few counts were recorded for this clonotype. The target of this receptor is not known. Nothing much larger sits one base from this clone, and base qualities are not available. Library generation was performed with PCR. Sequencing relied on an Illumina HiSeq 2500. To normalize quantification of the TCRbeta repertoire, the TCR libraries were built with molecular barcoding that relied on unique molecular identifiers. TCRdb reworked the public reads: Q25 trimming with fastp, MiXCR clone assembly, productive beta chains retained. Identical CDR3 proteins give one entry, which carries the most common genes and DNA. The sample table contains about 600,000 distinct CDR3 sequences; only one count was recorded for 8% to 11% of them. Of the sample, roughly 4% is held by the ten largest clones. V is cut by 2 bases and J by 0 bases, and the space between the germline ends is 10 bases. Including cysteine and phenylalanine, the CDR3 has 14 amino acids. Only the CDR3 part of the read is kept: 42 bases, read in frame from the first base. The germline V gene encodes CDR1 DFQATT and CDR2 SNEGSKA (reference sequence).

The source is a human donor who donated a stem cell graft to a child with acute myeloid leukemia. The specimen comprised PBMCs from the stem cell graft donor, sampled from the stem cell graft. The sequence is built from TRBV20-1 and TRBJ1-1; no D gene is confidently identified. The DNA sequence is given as TGCAGTGCTAGAAAACAGAAGTTGAACACTGAAGCTTTCTTT. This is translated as CSARKQKLNTEAFF.